This T cell receptor beta chain was sequenced for a study of T cell responses to AZD1222 COVID-19 vaccine. Findings of the study overall: Spike-specific TCR breadth and depth grew following two AZD1222 doses. Baseline testing showed seropositivity in only a handful of AZD1222 recipients.

The germline V gene encodes CDR1 LNHDA and CDR2 SQIVND (reference sequence). This CDR3 is 12 amino acids long. V gave up 1 base and J gave up 10 bases, with 8 bases separating them. Comments on this clone: Its target is not known. This CDR3 is also generated by other DNA sequences in the sample.

TCRdb keeps only in-frame clones here, not all; method: immunoSEQ multiplex PCR. The data show tens of thousands of clones, approximately 90% seen once. This clonotype was sampled from an adult who received the AZD1222 COVID-19 vaccine. The sequencing used peripheral blood, collected 28 days after the second AZD1222 dose. The chain carries TRBV19 and TRBJ2-1, with unresolved D. This CDR3 reads CASSIGGGEQFF. The DNA for the CDR3 is TGTGCCAGTAGTATAGGGGGTGGGGAGCAGTTCTTC. Filled out from reference TRBV19 and TRBJ2-1, the complete variable domain reads DGGITQSPKYLFRKEGQNVTLSCEQNLNHDAMYWYRQDPGQGLRLIYYSQIVNDFQKGDIAEGYSVSREKKESFPLTVTSAQKNPTAFYLCASSIGGGEQFFGPGTRLTVL.